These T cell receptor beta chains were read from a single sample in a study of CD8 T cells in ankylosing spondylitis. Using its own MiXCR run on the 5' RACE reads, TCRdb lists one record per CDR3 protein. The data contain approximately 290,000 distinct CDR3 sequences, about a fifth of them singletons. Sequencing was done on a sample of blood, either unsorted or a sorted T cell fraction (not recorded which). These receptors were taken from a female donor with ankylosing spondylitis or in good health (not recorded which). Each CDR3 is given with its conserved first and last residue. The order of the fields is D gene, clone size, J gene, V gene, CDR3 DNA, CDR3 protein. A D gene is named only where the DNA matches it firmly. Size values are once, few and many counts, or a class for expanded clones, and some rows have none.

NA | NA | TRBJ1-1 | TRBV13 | TGTGCCAGCAGCTTAGGTCCAGAAATGAACACTGAAGCTTTCTTT | CASSLGPEMNTEAFF
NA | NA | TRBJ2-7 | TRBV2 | TGTGCCAGCAGTGTAACTAGAGGAGACGAGCAGTACTTC | CASSVTRGDEQYF
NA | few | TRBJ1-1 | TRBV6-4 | TGTGCCAGCAGCATAGTGCAGAGGACTGAAGCTTTCTTT | CASSIVQRTEAFF
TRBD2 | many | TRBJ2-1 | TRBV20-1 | TGCAGTGCTCACACTAGCGGGAGGGACAATGAGCAGTTCTTC | CSAHTSGRDNEQFF
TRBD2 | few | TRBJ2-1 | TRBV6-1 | TGTGCCAGCAGTGTGCCCGGGACTAGCTACAATGAGCAGTTCTTC | CASSVPGTSYNEQFF
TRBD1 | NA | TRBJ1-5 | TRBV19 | TGTGCCAGTAGGACGGGACAGGGTCCCAATCAGCCCCAGCATTTT | CASRTGQGPNQPQHF
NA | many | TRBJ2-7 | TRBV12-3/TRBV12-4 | TGTGCCAGCAGTTCGCGAACCACCTACGAGCAGTACTTC | CASSSRTTYEQYF
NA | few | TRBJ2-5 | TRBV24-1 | TGTGCCACCGTTCCTAACGGGGCCCAGTACTTC | CATVPNGAQYF
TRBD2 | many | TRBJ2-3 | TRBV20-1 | TGCAGTGCTAGCCACCCTAGCGGGAGCACAGATACGCAGTATTTT | CSASHPSGSTDTQYF
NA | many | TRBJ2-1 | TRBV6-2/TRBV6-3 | TGTGCCAGCAGTTCCACGCGTCCCCGGCCCTACAATGAGCAGTTCTTC | CASSSTRPRPYNEQFF
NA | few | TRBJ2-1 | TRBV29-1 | TGCAGCGTTTCTTCGGGAATGGATGAGCAGTTCTTC | CSVSSGMDEQFF
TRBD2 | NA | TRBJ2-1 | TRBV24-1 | TGCTGTGCTAGACGGATTAGCGGGGGGGGAGGTGAGCAGTTCTTC | CCARRISGGGGEQFF
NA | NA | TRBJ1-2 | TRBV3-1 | TGTGCCAGCAGCCAAGATCCCGACTATGGCTACACCTTC | CASSQDPDYGYTF
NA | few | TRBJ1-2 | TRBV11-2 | TGTGCCAGCAGCCGAGACAAGGGATCCGCCGGCTACACCTTC | CASSRDKGSAGYTF
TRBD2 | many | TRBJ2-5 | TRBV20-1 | TGCAGTGGCCGACTAGCGGGGCTAGAGACCCAGTACTTC | CSGRLAGLETQYF
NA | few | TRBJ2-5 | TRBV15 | TGTGCCACCAGCAGACTATATAAAGAGACCCAGTACTTC | CATSRLYKETQYF
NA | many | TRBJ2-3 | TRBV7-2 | TGTGCCAGCAGTTCCACAGATACGCAGTATTTT | CASSSTDTQYF
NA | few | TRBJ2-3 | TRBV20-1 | TGCAGTGCACTTTCAGATACGCAGTATTTT | CSALSDTQYF
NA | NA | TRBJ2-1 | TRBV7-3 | TGTGCCAGCAGCCCCGTGCGGTCCTACAATGAGCAGTTCTTC | CASSPVRSYNEQFF
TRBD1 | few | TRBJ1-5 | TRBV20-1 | TGCAGTGCTACCAGGGGGACAGGGGGCTTGGGCAATCAGCCCCAGCATTTT | CSATRGTGGLGNQPQHF
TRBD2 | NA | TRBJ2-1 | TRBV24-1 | TGTGCCACCAGTGACACCGGGACTAGCTATGGGAATGAGCAGTTCTTC | CATSDTGTSYGNEQFF
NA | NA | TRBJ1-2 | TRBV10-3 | TGTGCCACCACGATAGAAACCTTAGGCGGCTACACCTTC | CATTIETLGGYTF
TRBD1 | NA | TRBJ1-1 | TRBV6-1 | TGTGCCAGCAGCAGAGGGACAGGGGGCGCGGACACTGAAGCTTTCTTT | CASSRGTGGADTEAFF
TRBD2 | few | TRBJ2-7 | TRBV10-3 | TGTGCCACCCGAGGAGGGGGACTAGCGGGGCAGACCTACGAGCAGTACTTC | CATRGGGLAGQTYEQYF
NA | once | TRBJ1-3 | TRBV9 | TGTGCCAGCAGCCCAACACTAGCGGGAAACACCATATATTTT | CASSPTLAGNTIYF
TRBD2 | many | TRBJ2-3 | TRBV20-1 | TGCAGTGCTAGACCCGGAGTAGCGGGAGCCGTCACAGATACGCAGTATTTT | CSARPGVAGAVTDTQYF
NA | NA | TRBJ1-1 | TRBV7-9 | TGTGCCAGCAGCCGGGGCCTTCGGGAGGGCACTGAAGCTTTCTTT | CASSRGLREGTEAFF
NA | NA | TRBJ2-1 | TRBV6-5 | TGTGCCAGCGAAGGGAACAATGAGCAGTTCTTC | CASEGNNEQFF
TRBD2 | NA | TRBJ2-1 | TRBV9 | TGTGCCAGCAGCGTATCGTCTGGGACTAGCGGCCGGTTGAATGAGCAGTTCTTC | CASSVSSGTSGRLNEQFF
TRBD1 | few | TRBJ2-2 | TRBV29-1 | TGCAGCGTGGAGGACAGGGGGGTCCCCGGGGAGCTGTTTTTT | CSVEDRGVPGELFF
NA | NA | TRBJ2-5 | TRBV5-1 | TGCGCCAGCAGCTGGGACTCGGCAGAGACCCAGTACTTC | CASSWDSAETQYF
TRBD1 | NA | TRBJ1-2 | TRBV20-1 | TGCAGTGCTACGATTTGGGACAGGGGAGACGGTGGCTACACCTTC | CSATIWDRGDGGYTF
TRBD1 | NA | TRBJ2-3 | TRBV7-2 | TGTGCCAGCAGCTCGACAGGACAGGGAACAGATACGCAGTATTTT | CASSSTGQGTDTQYF
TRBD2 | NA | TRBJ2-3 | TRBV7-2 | TGTGCCAGCAGCTTGACTAGCGGGAACGCAGATACGCAGTATTTT | CASSLTSGNADTQYF
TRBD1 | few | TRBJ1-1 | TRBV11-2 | TGTGCCAGCAGCTGGACAGGTGGGAACACTGAAGCTTTCTTT | CASSWTGGNTEAFF
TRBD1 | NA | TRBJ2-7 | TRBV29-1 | TGCAGCGTACGACAGGGTTTCTACGAGCAGTACTTC | CSVRQGFYEQYF
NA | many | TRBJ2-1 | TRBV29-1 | TGCAGCGCTGCTAGAGGAGGGGGGAGGAATGAGCAGTTCTTC | CSAARGGGRNEQFF
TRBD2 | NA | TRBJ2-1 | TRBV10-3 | TGTGCCATCAGTGTCCTAGACGGGACTAGCGGCTACAATGAGCAGTTCTTC | CAISVLDGTSGYNEQFF
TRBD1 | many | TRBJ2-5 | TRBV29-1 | TGCAGCGCTGGCGGGACAGGGCAAGGGGCCCAGTACTTC | CSAGGTGQGAQYF
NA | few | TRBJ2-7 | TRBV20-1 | TGCAGTGCTTACCGGGACCCCTACGAGCAGTACTTC | CSAYRDPYEQYF
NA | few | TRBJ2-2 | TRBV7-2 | TGTGCCAGCAGCGGTCCTAGCGCCGGGGAGCTGTTTTTT | CASSGPSAGELFF
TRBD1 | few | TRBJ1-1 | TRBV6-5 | TGTGCCAGCAGTTACTTGACAGGGGCCGCTTTCTTT | CASSYLTGAAFF
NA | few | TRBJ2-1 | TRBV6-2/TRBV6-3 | TGTGCCACCTTAGCGAATACCTACAATGAGCAGTTCTTC | CATLANTYNEQFF
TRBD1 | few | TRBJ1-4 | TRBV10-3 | TGTGCCATCAGTGAGTCTATGGGGACAGGAGGTGAAAAACTGTTTTTT | CAISESMGTGGEKLFF
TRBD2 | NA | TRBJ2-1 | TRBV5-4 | TGTGCCAGCAGCTTGGGTAGCGGGCATTCGTCCTACAATGAGCAGTTCTTC | CASSLGSGHSSYNEQFF
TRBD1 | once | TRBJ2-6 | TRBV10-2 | TGCGCCAGCCGGCCCGGGGGACAGGGTCTCTCGCTCTCTGGGGCCAACGTCCTGACTTTC | CASRPGGQGLSLSGANVLTF
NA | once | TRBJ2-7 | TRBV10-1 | TGCGCCAGCGTTATAAACGAGCAGTACTTC | CASVINEQYF
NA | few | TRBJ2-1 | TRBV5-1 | TGCGCCAGCAGCTCCGGTACATATGAGCAGTTCTTC | CASSSGTYEQFF
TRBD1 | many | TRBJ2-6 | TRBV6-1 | TGTGCCAGCAGTAGGACAGGGTCTGGGGCCAACGTCCTGACTTTC | CASSRTGSGANVLTF
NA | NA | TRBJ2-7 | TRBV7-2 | TGTGCCAGCAGCTTATCAGCACACTACGAGCAGTACTTC | CASSLSAHYEQYF
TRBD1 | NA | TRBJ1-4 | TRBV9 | TGTGCCAGCAGCGTAGGAGCCGGGACAGGGGATGAAAAACTGTTTTTT | CASSVGAGTGDEKLFF
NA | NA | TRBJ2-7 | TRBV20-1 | TGCAGTGCCATACTTGACGGGCGCCCAGGCGAGCAGTACTTC | CSAILDGRPGEQYF
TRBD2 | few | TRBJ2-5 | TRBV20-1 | TGCAGTGCTCTCGGGGAGGGTGGAGAGACCCAGTACTTC | CSALGEGGETQYF
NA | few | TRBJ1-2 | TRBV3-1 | TGTGCCAGCAGCCTTAGTGCCCGAACCTTAGGCTATGGCTACACCTTC | CASSLSARTLGYGYTF
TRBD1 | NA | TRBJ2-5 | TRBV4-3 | TGCGCCAGCAGTCTGGACAGGGGAAGTGAGACCCAGTACTTC | CASSLDRGSETQYF
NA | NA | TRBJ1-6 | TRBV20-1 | TGCAGTGCTAGAGATCGGCGGGGTTCTAGTTCACCCCTCCACTTT | CSARDRRGSSSPLHF
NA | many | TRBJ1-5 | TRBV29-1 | TGCAGCGTTGAAGAGGGGAGAGATCAGCCCCAGCATTTT | CSVEEGRDQPQHF
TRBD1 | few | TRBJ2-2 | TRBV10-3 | TGTGCCATCAGCCGGGACAGTGGGTTCGGGGAGCTGTTTTTT | CAISRDSGFGELFF
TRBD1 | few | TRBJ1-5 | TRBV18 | TGTGCCAGCTCACTCGGACAGGTTAGCAATCAGCCCCAGCATTTT | CASSLGQVSNQPQHF